A single sample gave rise to the 27 T cell receptor beta chains below, sequenced in a study of T cells in localized non-small cell lung cancer. Generated by immunoSEQ multiplex PCR, the TCRdb table keeps only in-frame clones and is missing some. The sample shows around 10,000 clones, 40% to 50% of them seen only once. The specimen comprised lymph node tissue, sampled before any cancer treatment. Receptor source: a woman aged 40-69 years with stage II squamous cell lung carcinoma.

The chain employs TRBV9 and TRBJ1-5; D is perhaps TRBD1 (6 bases). Between the trimmed V and J ends, which lost 5 bases and 6 bases, there was a span of 12 bases. From germline, CDR1 is SGDLS and CDR2 YYNGEE. CDR3 length: 13 residues. The CDR3 reads CASSAGQFQPQHF. The CDR3 DNA sequence: TGTGCCAGCAGTGCAGGACAGTTTCAGCCCCAGCATTTT. The full variable domain, in which reference TRBV9 and TRBJ1-5 provide the parts outside the CDR3, is DSGVTQTPKHLITATGQRVTLRCSPRSGDLSVYWYQQSLDQGLQFLIQYYNGEERAKGNILERFSAQQFPDLHSELNLSSLELGDSALYFCASSAGQFQPQHFGDGTRLSIL.

The chain carries TRBV28 and TRBJ1-6, with D possibly TRBD1 on 6 matching bases. V was cut by 6 bases and J by 10 bases, with 16 bases left in between. There are 14 residues in the CDR3. Germline values: CDR1 MDHEN, CDR2 SYDVKM. The CDR3 region has the DNA TGTGCCAGCAGCCTCTCAGGGGACTCCTCACCCCTCCACTTT. It encodes CASSLSGDSSPLHF.

The chain has TRBV11-3 and TRBJ1-1; D remains unclear. V lost 0 bases and J 2 bases, leaving 13 bases between the germline ends. Germline V lookup: CDR1 SGHNT, CDR2 YENEEA. This CDR3 comprises 16 residues. The CDR3 here is CASSLEGFNRNTEAFF. For the CDR3, the DNA is TGTGCCAGCAGCTTAGAGGGGTTCAACAGAAACACTGAAGCTTTCTTT. Variable domain in full (rest from reference TRBV11-3 and TRBJ1-1): EAGVVQSPRYKIIEKKQPVAFWCNPISGHNTLYWYLQNLGQGPELLIRYENEEAVDDSQLPKDRFSAERLKGVDSTLKIQPAELGDSAVYLCASSLEGFNRNTEAFFGQGTRLTVV.

J is TRBJ2-3 and V is TRBV25-1; D is ambiguous. Germline assignment: CDR1 MGHDK and CDR2 SYGVNS. This CDR3 region has 14 residues. Deletions cut 1 base from V and 2 bases from J, with 7 bases between. This CDR3 is CASSEFGATDTQYF. DNA of the CDR3: TGTGCCAGCAGTGAATTTGGAGCCACAGATACGCAGTATTTT.

The V and J genes are TRBV5-1 and TRBJ1-1; 9 bases align to TRBD1. V lost 3 bases, J lost 3 bases, and 9 bases stayed unmatched. CDR3 length equals 16 residues. Germline loops: CDR1 SGHRS, CDR2 YFSETQ. CDR3 DNA: TGCGCCAGCAGCTGGGGGACAGGGCCGGGGGACACTGAAGCTTTCTTT. Its translation: CASSWGTGPGDTEAFF.

This clone appeared a few times. The rearrangement links TRBV6-8 to TRBJ1-2; maybe TRBD1 (5 bases). Trimming stripped 4 bases from V and 8 bases from J, with 17 bases between. The CDR3 covers 14 residues. Germline CDR1 is MNHGY and CDR2 is SAAAGT. CDR3 coding DNA: TGTGCCAGCAGTTCATCGGGGCAGGGATGGGGCTACACCTTC. This encodes CASSSSGQGWGYTF.

The chain is built from TRBV19 and TRBJ2-1; TRBD2 might be the D (6 bases). Germline assignment: CDR1 LNHDA and CDR2 SQIVND (reference sequence). V lost 4 bases to trimming and J lost 8 bases, with 12 bases between them. CDR3 length: 13 amino acids. The CDR3 DNA is TGTGCCAGTAGTAGGTTTAGCGGTCATGAGCAGTTCTTC. Translating gives CASSRFSGHEQFF.

The genes are TRBV15 and TRBJ1-2; D unresolved. CDR1 is LNHNV and CDR2 is YYDKDF in the germline V gene (reference sequence). V was cut by 0 bases and J by 3 bases, with 8 bases left in between. This CDR3 has 14 amino acids. CDR3 nucleotides: TGTGCCACCAGCAGAGATTTTACGGACTATGGCTACACCTTC. It specifies CATSRDFTDYGYTF.

The CDR3 bases are TGCGCCAGCAGTGACGACAGGGTTAACTATGGCTACACCTTC. Residues: CASSDDRVNYGYTF. This chain links TRBV10-2 with TRBJ1-2, with 7 bases identical to TRBD1. The CDR3 is made up of 14 amino acids. Germline V gives CDR1 WSHSY, CDR2 SAAADI. J gave up 1 base and V 3 bases, and 2 bases lay outside the gene matches.

V gene TRBV30 combines with J gene TRBJ2-6, with D possibly TRBD1 on 5 matching bases. Trimming removed 2 bases at V and 0 bases at J, with 5 bases between. Germline CDR1 and CDR2: GTSNPN and SVGIG (reference sequence). The CDR3 loop spans 14 amino acids. The CDR3 region is CAWSRGSGANVLTF. The DNA of the CDR3 is TGTGCCTGGAGTAGGGGCTCTGGGGCCAACGTCCTGACTTTC.

This clone was found a few times. One junction end does not reproduce the germline sequence, and a read error may be involved. CDR3 nucleotide sequence: TGTGCCAGCAGGGAAGACGGCAGGGGGCATGAAAAACTGTTTTTT. It encodes CASREDGRGHEKLFF. This chain uses TRBV2 with TRBJ1-4; TRBD1 aligns across 8 bases. The germline CDR1 and CDR2 sequences are SNHLY and FYNNEI. CDR3 length equals 15 residues. The whole variable domain, remainder taken from reference TRBV2 and TRBJ1-4, is EPEVTQTPSHQVTQMGQEVILRCVPISNHLYFYWYRQILGQKVEFLVSFYNNEISEKSEIFDDQFSVERPDGSNFTLKIRSTKLEDSAMYFCASREDGRGHEKLFFGSGTQLSVL.

This clone has just a few counts. The V and J genes are TRBV18 and TRBJ2-3, with D unclear. V lost 3 bases to trimming and J lost 2 bases, with 3 bases between them. Germline assignment: CDR1 KGHSH and CDR2 LQKENI. The CDR3 contains 12 residues. CDR3 DNA: TGTGCCAGCTCACCTTACACAGATACGCAGTATTTT. Translated, it gives CASSPYTDTQYF.

This clone was counted only a few times. One end of the junction is discordant with germline, which a read error may explain. The rearrangement uses TRBV11-3 and TRBJ2-7; 11 bases align to TRBD1. CDR1 and CDR2 from the germline V gene are SGHNT and YENEEA. The CDR3 spans 15 residues. CDR3 nucleotides: TGTGCCAGCAGCTCTCCGGGACAGGGGGTCGTCGAGCAGTACTTT. It is translated as CASSSPGQGVVEQYF.

This chain connects TRBV28 to TRBJ1-4, with 9 bases aligning to TRBD1. V shed 6 bases and J 15 bases; nucleotides not matched to a gene: 17. The length of the CDR3 is 15 residues. Per the germline V gene, CDR1 is MDHEN and CDR2 is SYDVKM. The CDR3, as DNA: TGTGCCAGCAGCCTAGCCGCCTCCGGGACAGGGAGGGTGTTTTTT. Protein sequence: CASSLAASGTGRVFF.

V and J are TRBV9 and TRBJ2-7; a possible D gene is TRBD1 (7 bases). CDR3 length: 15 amino acids. V was cut by 5 bases and J by 7 bases, with 22 bases left in between. The germline V gene has CDR1 SGDLS and CDR2 YYNGEE. CDR3 sequence reads: CASSEASGAGGEQYF. CDR3 DNA: TGTGCCAGCAGTGAAGCGTCGGGAGCAGGGGGTGAGCAGTACTTC.

This chain connects TRBV19 to TRBJ1-2, with 8 bases aligning to TRBD1. V dropped 6 bases and J dropped 5; count of bases not matched to a gene: 2. CDR3 length: 12 amino acids. Per germline, CDR1 LNHDA and CDR2 SQIVND (reference sequence). The CDR3: CASSGQGYGYTF. In DNA, the CDR3 is TGTGCCAGTAGCGGACAGGGTTATGGCTACACCTTC.

This clone has just one count. The chain has TRBV28 and TRBJ1-1; 8 nucleotides agree with TRBD1. After removal of 4 bases from V and 6 bases from J, the junction contained 10 bases not matched to a gene. Germline V CDR1 and CDR2: MDHEN, SYDVKM. The CDR3 is 15 amino acids. The CDR3 DNA reads TGTGCCAGCAGTTCGGCCGGACAGGGTGGCGCTGAAGCTTTCTTT. This encodes CASSSAGQGGAEAFF.

This clone was detected only a few times. The chain combines TRBV9 with TRBJ2-2, with unresolved D. This CDR3 has 14 amino acids. The germline CDR1 and CDR2 sequences are SGDLS and YYNGEE. V was clipped by 5 bases and J by 5 bases, with 13 bases between them. In DNA, the CDR3 is TGTGCCAGCAGTGAGACACGGTCGACCGGGGAGCTGTTTTTT. Translating it yields CASSETRSTGELFF.

The chain couples TRBV19 to TRBJ1-1; D is perhaps TRBD1 (6 bases). Trimming pared 5 bases from V and 3 bases from J, leaving 19 bases between. CDR1 LNHDA and CDR2 SQIVND come from the germline V gene (reference sequence). CDR3 length equals 16 residues. This CDR3 is CASSAHRAWRDTEAFF. CDR3 coding DNA: TGTGCCAGTAGTGCCCACAGGGCCTGGCGGGACACTGAAGCTTTCTTT.

The chain combines TRBV6-8 with TRBJ1-1; D not resolved. With 0 bases removed from V and 5 bases from J, the gap between germline ends came to 13 bases. The CDR3 spans 15 residues. The germline V gene encodes CDR1 MNHGY and CDR2 SAAAGT. CDR3 residues: CASSYSLGGRTEAFF. The DNA of the CDR3 is TGTGCCAGCAGTTACTCTCTGGGAGGTAGGACTGAAGCTTTCTTT.

This sequence joins TRBV30 and TRBJ2-3, with D possibly being TRBD1 (6 bases). Trimming stripped 3 bases from V and 5 bases from J, with 18 bases between. The germline gives CDR1 GTSNPN, CDR2 SVGIG (reference sequence). The CDR3 runs 15 residues. The CDR3 region is CAWSYSLGAQDTQYF. As DNA, the CDR3 is TGTGCCTGGAGCTACTCGTTGGGGGCGCAAGATACGCAGTATTTT.

The chain is built from TRBV19 and TRBJ2-1, with 8 positions matching TRBD1. CDR1 is LNHDA, CDR2 SQIVND, per germline (reference sequence). The CDR3 is 11 amino acids. V dropped 4 bases and J dropped 15; count of bases not matched to a gene: 5. CDR3 in amino acids: CASSRQGARFF. For the CDR3, the DNA is TGTGCCAGTAGTAGGCAGGGGGCCCGGTTCTTC.

The J gene is TRBJ1-4, the V gene TRBV29-1; D is perhaps TRBD1 (5 bases). With 4 bases removed from V and 9 bases from J, the gap between germline ends came to 15 bases. Looked up from germline, CDR1 is SQVTM and CDR2 is ANQGSEA. CDR3 length equals 13 residues. The CDR3 reads CSVVLGVGKKLFF. The CDR3 nucleotides are TGCAGCGTTGTATTAGGGGTAGGTAAAAAACTGTTTTTT.

The chain carries TRBV29-1 and TRBJ1-5, with D perhaps TRBD1 (6 bases). The CDR3 loop spans 13 amino acids. Germline lookup yields CDR1 SQVTM and CDR2 ANQGSEA. The V and J ends lost 6 bases and 3 bases respectively, with 12 bases between them. CDR3 protein: CSVTQGFNQPQHF. CDR3 sequence (DNA): TGCAGCGTAACACAGGGCTTCAATCAGCCCCAGCATTTT.

As concerns this clone: At one end the junction does not follow the germline gene, possibly because of a read error. V gene TRBV5-1 combines with J gene TRBJ2-7, with 7 bases aligning to TRBD1. The CDR3 spans 14 residues. Per the germline V gene, CDR1 is SGHRS and CDR2 is YFSETQ. CDR3 region: CANSLQGQAGEQYF. The CDR3 DNA follows: TGCGCCAACAGCTTACAAGGACAGGCTGGCGAGCAGTACTTC.

The chain employs TRBV11-3 and TRBJ2-1; D is perhaps TRBD1 or TRBD2 (5 bases each). Germline lookup yields CDR1 SGHNT and CDR2 YENEEA. This CDR3 is built from 18 residues. With 5 bases removed from V and 1 base from J, the gap between germline ends came to 21 bases. CDR3 nucleotides: TGTGCCAGCAGCCAACCTCCGGGACCCGGCTCGTCCTACAATGAGCAGTTCTTC. Protein product: CASSQPPGPGSSYNEQFF.

This clone was detected many times. The CDR3, as DNA: TGTGCCACCCGCCCGGGGGGCTCTTATATCGGAGCTTTCTTT. This encodes CATRPGGSYIGAFF. This chain links TRBV2 with TRBJ1-1; perhaps TRBD1 as D (6 bases). The CDR3 sequence is 14 residues long. V lost 10 bases and J 10 bases, leaving 25 bases between the germline ends. Germline V gives CDR1 SNHLY, CDR2 FYNNEI.